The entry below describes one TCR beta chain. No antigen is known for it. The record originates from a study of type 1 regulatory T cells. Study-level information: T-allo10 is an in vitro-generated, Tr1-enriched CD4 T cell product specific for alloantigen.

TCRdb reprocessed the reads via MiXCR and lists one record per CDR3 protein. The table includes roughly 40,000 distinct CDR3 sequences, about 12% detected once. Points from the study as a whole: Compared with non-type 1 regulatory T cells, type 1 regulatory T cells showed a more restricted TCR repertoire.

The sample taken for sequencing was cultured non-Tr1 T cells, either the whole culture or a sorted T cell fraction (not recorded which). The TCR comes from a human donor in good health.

The CDR3 DNA follows: TGTGCCAGCAGCGCCGAGGCGGGAGAGACCCAGTACTTC. Translation: CASSAEAGETQYF. The V call is TRBV7-2, the J call TRBJ2-5; TRBD2 is a possible D gene (5 bases). Per the germline V gene, CDR1 is SGHTA and CDR2 is FQGNSA. With 5 bases removed from V and 4 bases from J, the gap between germline ends came to 11 bases. There are 13 residues in the CDR3.